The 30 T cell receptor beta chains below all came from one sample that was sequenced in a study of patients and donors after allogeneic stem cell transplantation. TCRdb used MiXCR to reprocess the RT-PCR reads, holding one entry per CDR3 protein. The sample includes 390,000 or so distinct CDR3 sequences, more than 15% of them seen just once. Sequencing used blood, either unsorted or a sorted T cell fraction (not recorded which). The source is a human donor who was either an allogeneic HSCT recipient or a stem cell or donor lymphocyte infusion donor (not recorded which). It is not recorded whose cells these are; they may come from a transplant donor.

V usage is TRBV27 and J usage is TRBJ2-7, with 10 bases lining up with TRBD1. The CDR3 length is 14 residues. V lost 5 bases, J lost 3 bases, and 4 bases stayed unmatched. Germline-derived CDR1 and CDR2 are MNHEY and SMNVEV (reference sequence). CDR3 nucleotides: TGTGCCAGCAGTATCCGGGACAGGGGCTACGAGCAGTACTTC. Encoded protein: CASSIRDRGYEQYF.

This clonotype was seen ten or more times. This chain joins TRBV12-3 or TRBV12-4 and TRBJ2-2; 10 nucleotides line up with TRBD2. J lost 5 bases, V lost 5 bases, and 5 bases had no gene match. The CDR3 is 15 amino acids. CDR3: CASSLLAGETGELFF. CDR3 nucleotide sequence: TGTGCCAGCAGTCTTCTAGCGGGAGAGACCGGGGAGCTGTTTTTT.

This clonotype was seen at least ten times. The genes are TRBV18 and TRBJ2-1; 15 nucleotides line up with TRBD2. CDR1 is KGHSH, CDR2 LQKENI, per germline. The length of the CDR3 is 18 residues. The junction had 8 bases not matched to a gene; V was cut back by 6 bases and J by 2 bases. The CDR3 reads CASSLIWTSGGAYNEQFF. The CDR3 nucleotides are TGTGCCAGCTCCCTAATTTGGACTAGCGGGGGGGCCTACAATGAGCAGTTCTTC.

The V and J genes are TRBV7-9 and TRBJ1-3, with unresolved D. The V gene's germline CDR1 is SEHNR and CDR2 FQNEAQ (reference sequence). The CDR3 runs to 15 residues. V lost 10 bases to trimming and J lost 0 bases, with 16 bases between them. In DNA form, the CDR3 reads TGTGCCACCGTCCGGCCAGGAGGCTCTGGAAACACCATATATTTT. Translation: CATVRPGGSGNTIYF.

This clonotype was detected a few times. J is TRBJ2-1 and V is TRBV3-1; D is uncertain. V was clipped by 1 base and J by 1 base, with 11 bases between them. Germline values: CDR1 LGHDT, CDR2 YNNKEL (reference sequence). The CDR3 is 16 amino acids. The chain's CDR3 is CASSQGLGGSYNEQFF. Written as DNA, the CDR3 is TGTGCCAGCAGCCAAGGTTTGGGTGGATCCTACAATGAGCAGTTCTTC.

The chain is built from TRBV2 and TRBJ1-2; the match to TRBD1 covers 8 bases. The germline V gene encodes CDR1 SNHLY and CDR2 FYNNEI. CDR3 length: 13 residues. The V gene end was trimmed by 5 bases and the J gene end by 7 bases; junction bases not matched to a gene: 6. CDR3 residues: CASSPDRDFGYTF. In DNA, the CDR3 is TGTGCCAGCAGTCCGGACAGGGACTTTGGCTACACCTTC.

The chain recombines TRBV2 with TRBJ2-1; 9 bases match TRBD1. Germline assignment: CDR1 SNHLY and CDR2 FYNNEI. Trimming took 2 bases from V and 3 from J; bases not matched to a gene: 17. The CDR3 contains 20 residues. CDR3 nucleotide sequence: TGTGCCAGCAGTGAACCGGGACAGGGCTTCGGGCAGCGGGGCTACAATGAGCAGTTCTTC. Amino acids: CASSEPGQGFGQRGYNEQFF.

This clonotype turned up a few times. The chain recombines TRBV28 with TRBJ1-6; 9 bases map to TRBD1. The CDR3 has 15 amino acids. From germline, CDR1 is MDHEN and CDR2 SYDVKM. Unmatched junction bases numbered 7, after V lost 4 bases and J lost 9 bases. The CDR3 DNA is TGTGCCAGCAGTTCTCCGGGACAGGGTAGTTCACCCCTCCACTTT. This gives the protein CASSSPGQGSSPLHF.

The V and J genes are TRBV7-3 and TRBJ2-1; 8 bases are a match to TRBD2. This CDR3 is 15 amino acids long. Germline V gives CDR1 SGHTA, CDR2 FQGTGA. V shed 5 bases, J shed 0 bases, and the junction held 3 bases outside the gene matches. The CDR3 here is CASSPTSVSYNEQFF. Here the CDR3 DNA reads TGTGCCAGCAGCCCGACTAGCGTCTCCTACAATGAGCAGTTCTTC.

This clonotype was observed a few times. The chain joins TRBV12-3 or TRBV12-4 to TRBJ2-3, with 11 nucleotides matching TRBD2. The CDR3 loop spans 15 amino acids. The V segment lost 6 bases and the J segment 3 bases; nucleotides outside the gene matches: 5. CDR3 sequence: CASSTSGGRTDTQYF. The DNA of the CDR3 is TGTGCCAGCAGCACTAGCGGGGGACGAACAGATACGCAGTATTTT.

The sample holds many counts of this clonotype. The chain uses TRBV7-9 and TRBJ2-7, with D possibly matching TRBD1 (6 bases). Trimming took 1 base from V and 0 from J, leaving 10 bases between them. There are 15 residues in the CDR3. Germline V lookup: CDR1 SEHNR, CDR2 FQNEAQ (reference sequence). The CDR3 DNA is TGTGCCAGCAGCTTAGTTGGGGACATCTCCTACGAGCAGTACTTC. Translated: CASSLVGDISYEQYF.

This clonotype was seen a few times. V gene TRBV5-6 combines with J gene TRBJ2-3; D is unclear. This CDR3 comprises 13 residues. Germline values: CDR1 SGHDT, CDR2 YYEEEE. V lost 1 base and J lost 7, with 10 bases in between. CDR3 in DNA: TGTGCCAGCAGCTTGATTCGACTTAATACGCAGTATTTT. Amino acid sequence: CASSLIRLNTQYF.

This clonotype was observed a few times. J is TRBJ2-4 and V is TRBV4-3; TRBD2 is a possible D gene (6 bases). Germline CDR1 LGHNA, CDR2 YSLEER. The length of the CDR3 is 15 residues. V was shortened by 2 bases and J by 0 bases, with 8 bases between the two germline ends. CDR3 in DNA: TGCGCCAGCAGCCAAAACGGGGGAGCCAAAAACATTCAGTACTTC. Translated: CASSQNGGAKNIQYF.

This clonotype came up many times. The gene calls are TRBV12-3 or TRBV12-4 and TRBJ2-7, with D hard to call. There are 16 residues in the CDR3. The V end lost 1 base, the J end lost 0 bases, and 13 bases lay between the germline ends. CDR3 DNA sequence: TGTGCCAGCAGTTTAGGTACACTTCTGAGCTCCTACGAGCAGTACTTC. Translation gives CASSLGTLLSSYEQYF.

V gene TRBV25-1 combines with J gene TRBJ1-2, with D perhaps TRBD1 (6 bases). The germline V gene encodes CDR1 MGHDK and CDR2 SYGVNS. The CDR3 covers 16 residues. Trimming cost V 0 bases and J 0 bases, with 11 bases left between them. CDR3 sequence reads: CASSEYDRPANYGYTF. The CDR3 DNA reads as TGTGCCAGCAGTGAATACGACAGGCCAGCTAACTATGGCTACACCTTC.

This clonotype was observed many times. The CDR3 coding sequence is TGCAGTGCTAGAGATGGCAGGACCGGCTACGAGCAGTACTTC. Its translation: CSARDGRTGYEQYF. This chain links TRBV20-1 with TRBJ2-7; D is ambiguous. The CDR3 extends over 14 amino acids. Trimming pared 0 bases from V and 3 bases from J, leaving 12 bases between. Germline CDR1 DFQATT, CDR2 SNEGSKA (reference sequence).

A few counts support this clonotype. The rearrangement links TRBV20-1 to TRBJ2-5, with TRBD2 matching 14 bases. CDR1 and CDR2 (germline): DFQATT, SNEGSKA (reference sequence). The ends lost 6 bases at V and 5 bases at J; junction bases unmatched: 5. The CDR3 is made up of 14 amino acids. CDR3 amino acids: CSAIRTSGGETQYF. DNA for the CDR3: TGCAGTGCCATCCGGACTAGCGGGGGGGAGACCCAGTACTTC.

The CDR3 DNA sequence: TGTGCCAGCAGCTTATCGTATGACAGTCGCACAGATACGCAGTATTTT. Amino acids: CASSLSYDSRTDTQYF. This chain connects TRBV7-3 to TRBJ2-3, with D tentatively TRBD1 (5 bases). The CDR3 extends over 16 amino acids. The germline CDR1 and CDR2 sequences are SGHTA and FQGTGA. Trimming removed 2 bases at V and 1 base at J, with 13 bases between. Complete variable domain (other parts from reference TRBV7-3 and TRBJ2-3): GAGVSQTPSNKVTEKGKYVELRCDPISGHTALYWYRQSLGQGPEFLIYFQGTGAADDSGLPNDRFFAVRPEGSVSTLKIQRTERGDSAVYLCASSLSYDSRTDTQYFGPGTRLTVL.

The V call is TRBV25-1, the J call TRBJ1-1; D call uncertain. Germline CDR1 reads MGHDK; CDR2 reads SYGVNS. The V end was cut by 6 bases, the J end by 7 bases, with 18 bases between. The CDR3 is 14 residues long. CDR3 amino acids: CASSVTQQWGEAFF. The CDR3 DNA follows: TGTGCCAGCAGCGTCACCCAGCAATGGGGTGAAGCTTTCTTT.

As DNA, the CDR3 is TGCAGTGCTAGTGATGGTCTCAACCATGGCTACACCTTC. As protein: CSASDGLNHGYTF. V usage is TRBV20-1 and J usage is TRBJ1-2; D remains ambiguous. Per germline, CDR1 DFQATT and CDR2 SNEGSKA (reference sequence). The CDR3 has 13 amino acids. Trimming took 3 bases from V and 6 from J, leaving 14 bases between them.

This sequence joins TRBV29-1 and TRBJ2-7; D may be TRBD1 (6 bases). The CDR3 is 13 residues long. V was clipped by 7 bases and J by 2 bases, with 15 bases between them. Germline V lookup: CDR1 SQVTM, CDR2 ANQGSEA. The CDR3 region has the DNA TGCAGCGCCGAGGGGGACGGACCCTACGAGCAGTACTTC. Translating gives CSAEGDGPYEQYF.

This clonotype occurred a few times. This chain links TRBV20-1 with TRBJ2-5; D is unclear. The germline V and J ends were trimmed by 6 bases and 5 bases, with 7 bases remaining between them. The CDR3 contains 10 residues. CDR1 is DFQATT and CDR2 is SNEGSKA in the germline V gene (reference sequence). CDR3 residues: CSAGLETQYF. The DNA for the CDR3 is TGCAGTGCCGGTCTGGAGACCCAGTACTTC.

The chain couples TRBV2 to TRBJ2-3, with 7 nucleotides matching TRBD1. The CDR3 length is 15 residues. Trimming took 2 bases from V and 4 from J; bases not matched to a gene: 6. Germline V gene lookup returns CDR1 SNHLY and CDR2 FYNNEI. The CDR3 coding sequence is TGTGCCAGCAGTGAAAGCCGGCAGGGGGCAGATACGCAGTATTTT. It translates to CASSESRQGADTQYF.

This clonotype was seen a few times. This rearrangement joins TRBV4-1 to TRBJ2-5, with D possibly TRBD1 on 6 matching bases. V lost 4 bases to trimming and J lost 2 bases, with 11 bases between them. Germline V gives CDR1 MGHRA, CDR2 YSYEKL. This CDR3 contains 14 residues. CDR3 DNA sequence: TGCGCCAGCAGCCCACAGGGATTACAAGAGACCCAGTACTTC. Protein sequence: CASSPQGLQETQYF.

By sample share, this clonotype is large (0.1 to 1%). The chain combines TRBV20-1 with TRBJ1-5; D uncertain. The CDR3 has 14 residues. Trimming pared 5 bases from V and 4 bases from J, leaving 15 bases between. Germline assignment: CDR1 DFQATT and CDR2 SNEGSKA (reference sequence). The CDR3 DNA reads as TGCAGTGCTCATAGGACGGCGCGGAATCAGCCCCAGCATTTT. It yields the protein CSAHRTARNQPQHF.

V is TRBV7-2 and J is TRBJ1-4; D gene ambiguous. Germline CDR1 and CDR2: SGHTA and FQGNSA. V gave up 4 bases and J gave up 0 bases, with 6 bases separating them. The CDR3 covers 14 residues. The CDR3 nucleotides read TGTGCCAGCAGCTCGTATGCAACTAATGAAAAACTGTTTTTT. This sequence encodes CASSSYATNEKLFF.

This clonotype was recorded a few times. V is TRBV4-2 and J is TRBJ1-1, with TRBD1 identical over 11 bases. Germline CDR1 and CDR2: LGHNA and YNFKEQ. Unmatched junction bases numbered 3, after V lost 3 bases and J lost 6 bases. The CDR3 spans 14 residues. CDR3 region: CASSQPDRGPEAFF. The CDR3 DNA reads TGTGCCAGCAGCCAGCCGGACAGGGGGCCTGAAGCTTTCTTT.

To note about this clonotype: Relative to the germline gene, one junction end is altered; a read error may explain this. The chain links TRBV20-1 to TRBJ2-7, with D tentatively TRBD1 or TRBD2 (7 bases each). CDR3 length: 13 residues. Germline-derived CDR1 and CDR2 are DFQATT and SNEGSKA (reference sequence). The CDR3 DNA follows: TGCAGTGCTAAAGACAGGGAGGGCTACGGGCAGTACTTC. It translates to CSAKDREGYGQYF.

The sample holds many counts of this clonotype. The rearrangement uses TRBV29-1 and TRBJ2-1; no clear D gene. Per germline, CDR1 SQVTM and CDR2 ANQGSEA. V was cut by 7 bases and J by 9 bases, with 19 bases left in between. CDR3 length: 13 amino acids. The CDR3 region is CSAGGYGNVEQFF. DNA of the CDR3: TGCAGCGCGGGTGGGTACGGCAACGTTGAGCAGTTCTTC.

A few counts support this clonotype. CDR3 in DNA: TGTGCCAGCAGCCAACTAGCGGGGGGGCGTCGGGAGCAGTACTTC. Translating gives CASSQLAGGRREQYF. V is TRBV14 and J is TRBJ2-7, with 12 nucleotides matching TRBD2. V was pared by 2 bases and J by 7 bases, with 6 bases of the junction left unmatched. There are 15 residues in the CDR3. Per the germline V gene, CDR1 is SGHDN and CDR2 is FVKESK. The variable domain in full, with the rest retrieved from reference TRBV14 and TRBJ2-7, is EAGVTQFPSHSVIEKGQTVTLRCDPISGHDNLYWYRRVMGKEIKFLLHFVKESKQDESGMPNNRFLAERTGGTYSTLKVQPAELEDSGVYFCASSQLAGGRREQYFGPGTRLTVT.